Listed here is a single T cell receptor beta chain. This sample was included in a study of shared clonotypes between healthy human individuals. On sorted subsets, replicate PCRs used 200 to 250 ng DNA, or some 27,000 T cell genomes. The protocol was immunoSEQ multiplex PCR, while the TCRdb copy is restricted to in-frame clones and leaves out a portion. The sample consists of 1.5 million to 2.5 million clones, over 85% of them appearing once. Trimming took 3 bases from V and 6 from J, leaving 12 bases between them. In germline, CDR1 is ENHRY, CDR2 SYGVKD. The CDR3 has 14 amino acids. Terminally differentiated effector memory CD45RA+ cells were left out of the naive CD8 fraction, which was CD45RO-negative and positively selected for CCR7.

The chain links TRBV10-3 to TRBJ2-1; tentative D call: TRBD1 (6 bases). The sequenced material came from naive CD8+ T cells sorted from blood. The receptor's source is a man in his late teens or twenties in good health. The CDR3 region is CAISDHTGSNEQFF. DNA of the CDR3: TGTGCCATCAGTGATCACACAGGGAGCAATGAGCAGTTCTTC.